Below are 8 T cell receptor beta chains sequenced from a single sample in a study of T-cell reconstitution after alpha-beta-depleted transplantation in children. During its preparation, the TCRbeta library received unique molecular identifiers. One entry per CDR3 protein, called by TCRdb with MiXCR from the PCR reads. The sample carries 65,000 to 85,000 distinct CDR3 sequences, approximately 10% recorded once. This specimen consisted of PBMCs, obtained before TCRalphabeta/CD19-depleted stem cell transplant. These receptors came from a boy aged 10-17 years with acute myeloid leukemia, due to receive a stem cell transplant.

In this sample, this clonotype turned up many times. This rearrangement joins TRBV12-3 or TRBV12-4 to TRBJ2-2, with D perhaps TRBD1 or TRBD2 (5 bases each). CDR3 length equals 14 residues. Trimming stripped 10 bases from V and 0 bases from J, with 12 bases between. The CDR3, as DNA: TGTGCCAAGGAGAGGGGCCCGAACACCGGGGAGCTGTTTTTT. Its protein is CAKERGPNTGELFF.

This clonotype was seen at least ten times. This chain connects TRBV6-5 to TRBJ2-4; possible D gene TRBD2, 6 bases. From germline, CDR1 is MNHEY and CDR2 SVGAGI. There are 16 residues in the CDR3. Trimming removed 4 bases at V and 7 bases at J, with 20 bases between. The CDR3: CASSFSGVARVNIQYF. Written as DNA, the CDR3 is TGTGCCAGCAGTTTCTCGGGGGTCGCGCGGGTTAACATTCAGTACTTC.

This clonotype has ten or more counts. CDR3 sequence reads: CASAWTERDTQYF. CDR3 nucleotide sequence: TGTGCCAGCGCCTGGACGGAGCGGGATACGCAGTATTTT. The gene calls are TRBV3-1 and TRBJ2-3; a possible D gene is TRBD2 (5 bases). This CDR3 is built from 13 residues. The germline CDR1 and CDR2 sequences are LGHDT and YNNKEL (reference sequence). The V gene lost 8 bases and the J gene lost 6 bases, with 15 bases spanning the gap.

This clonotype was counted at least ten times. The genes are TRBV5-6 and TRBJ1-1; a weak D match, TRBD1 (6 bases). This CDR3 is 15 amino acids long. Trimming left V 0 bases short and J 10 bases short, with 19 bases between. Germline-derived CDR1 and CDR2 are SGHDT and YYEEEE. The chain's CDR3 is CASSLGQDAFGGAFF. The CDR3 bases are TGTGCCAGCAGCTTGGGACAGGACGCGTTCGGGGGAGCTTTCTTT.

This clonotype was detected ten times or more. The gene calls are TRBV12-3 or TRBV12-4 and TRBJ2-3; D remains unclear. CDR3 length equals 12 residues. The ends were cut back, 6 bases at V and 3 bases at J, with 7 bases in the middle. This CDR3 is CASSLRTDTQYF. The CDR3 bases are TGTGCCAGCAGCCTTAGGACAGATACGCAGTATTTT.

This clonotype showed up many times. This chain uses TRBV5-1 with TRBJ2-2; no reliable D call. The V and J ends lost 0 bases and 0 bases respectively, with 0 bases between them. The CDR3 runs 13 residues. Germline V gives CDR1 SGHRS, CDR2 YFSETQ. CDR3 sequence reads: CASSLANTGELFF. CDR3 coding DNA: TGCGCCAGCAGCTTGGCGAACACCGGGGAGCTGTTTTTT. Complete variable domain (other parts from reference TRBV5-1 and TRBJ2-2): KAGVTQTPRYLIKTRGQQVTLSCSPISGHRSVSWYQQTPGQGLQFLFEYFSETQRNKGNFPGRFSGRQFSNSRSEMNVSTLELGDSALYLCASSLANTGELFFGEGSRLTVL.

The chain links TRBV7-6 to TRBJ2-5, with 9 bases aligning to TRBD2. Germline CDR1 and CDR2: SGHVS and FNYEAQ. This CDR3 is built from 16 residues. The V and J ends lost 5 bases and 5 bases, in that order; junction bases with no gene match: 12. The CDR3 here is CASSPSMAGGLETQYF. The CDR3 coding sequence is TGTGCCAGCAGCCCCTCGATGGCGGGAGGGCTGGAGACCCAGTACTTC.

This clonotype has only one observation. This chain uses TRBV6-2 or TRBV6-3 with TRBJ2-1; unclear D gene. The germline V gene has CDR1 MNHEY and CDR2 SVGEGT. This CDR3 is built from 12 residues. The V end was cut by 5 bases, the J end by 8 bases, with 10 bases between. The chain's CDR3 is CASSQRSYEQFF. CDR3 nucleotide sequence: TGTGCCAGCAGTCAACGTAGTTATGAGCAGTTCTTC.